This T cell receptor (beta chain) comes out of a study of shared clonotypes between healthy human individuals. Background on the study: Researchers assigned three CD4 naive, three CD4 memory, two CD8 naive and one CD8 memory plate to each donor. Study-level points and caveats: Depth of sequencing was expected to influence donor clonotype sharing.

This clone was found once. What it binds is not known. Terminally differentiated effector memory CD45RA+ cells were excluded from the naive CD8 cells, which were CD45RO-negative and positively selected for CCR7. The donor population consisted of healthy HIV-negative adults with no recent acute infections or vaccinations. Germline V gene sequence: CDR1 SGHVS, CDR2 FNYEAQ. The CDR3 contains 15 residues. The ends were cut back, 0 bases at V and 4 bases at J, with 9 bases in the middle. Using immunoSEQ multiplex PCR, the repertoire was profiled, and TCRdb retains in-frame clones only, with some absent. The sample holds fewer than 1 million clones; around 96% are singletons and the top ten take under 0.25%.

The TCR sequence derives from a man aged 25 to 40 in good health. This chain connects TRBV7-6 to TRBJ2-2; weak D call: TRBD2 (5 bases). Material for sequencing was naive CD8+ T cells sorted from blood. CDR3 bases: TGTGCCAGCAGCTTAGCTGGAGGCATCACCGGGGAGCTGTTTTTT. Amino acids: CASSLAGGITGELFF.